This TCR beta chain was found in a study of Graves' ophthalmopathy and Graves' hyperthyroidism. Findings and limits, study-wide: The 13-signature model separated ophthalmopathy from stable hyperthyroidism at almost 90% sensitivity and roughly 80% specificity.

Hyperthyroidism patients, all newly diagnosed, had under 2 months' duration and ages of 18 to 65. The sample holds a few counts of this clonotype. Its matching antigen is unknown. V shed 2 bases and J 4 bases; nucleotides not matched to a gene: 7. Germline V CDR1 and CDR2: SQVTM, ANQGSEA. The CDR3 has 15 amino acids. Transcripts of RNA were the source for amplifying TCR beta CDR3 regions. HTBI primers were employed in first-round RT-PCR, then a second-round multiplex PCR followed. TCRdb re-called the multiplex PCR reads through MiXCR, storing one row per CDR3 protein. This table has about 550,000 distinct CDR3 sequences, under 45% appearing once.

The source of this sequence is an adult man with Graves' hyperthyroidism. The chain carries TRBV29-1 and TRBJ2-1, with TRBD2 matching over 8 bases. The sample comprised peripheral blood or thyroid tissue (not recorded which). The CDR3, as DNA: TGCAGCGTTGAAAGGCAGCGGGGGCTGTACAATGAGCAGTTCTTC. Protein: CSVERQRGLYNEQFF.